This TCR beta chain was identified in a study of brain metastases from non-small cell lung cancer. Profiling relied on immunoSEQ multiplex PCR, and the TCRdb table lists in-frame clones only, not all of them. The table shows around 760 clones, with 70% to 90% occurring only once. Germline trimming cut 1 base from V and 5 bases from J; bases unmatched to any gene: 8. Germline V CDR1 and CDR2: LGHNA, YNFKEQ. The CDR3 runs 16 residues. In regard to this clone: Its antigen is undetermined.

Study-wide points: Metastases had sparse T cells but largely shared repertoires with primaries. Brain metastases had lower T-cell infiltration than primary tumors.

Sequencing was carried out using tissue from a brain metastasis. This TCR was recovered from a donor at least 40 years old with non-small cell lung cancer. V is TRBV4-2 and J is TRBJ2-3; 8 positions agree with TRBD2. CDR3 DNA: TGTGCCAGCAGCCAAGCCCAAGCGGGGGAGCGAGATACGCAGTATTTT. It yields the protein CASSQAQAGERDTQYF.